A single sample is the source of the 2 T cell receptor beta chains below, sequenced in a study of cytomegalovirus exposure and HLA in healthy donors. The PCR was carried out with 60 Vbeta primers and 13 Jbeta primers. Using immunoSEQ multiplex PCR, the repertoire was profiled, and TCRdb retains in-frame clones only, with some absent. The data show 200,000 or so clones, about 80% seen once. Input material: PBMCs. These TCRs come from a man aged 40-50 years in good health and CMV-seronegative.

This clone was seen more than once but under ten times. V and J are TRBV20-1 and TRBJ2-3; unclear D gene. Germline lookup yields CDR1 DFQATT and CDR2 SNEGSKA (reference sequence). V lost 5 bases to trimming and J lost 12 bases, with 15 bases between them. CDR3 length: 11 residues. The CDR3 reads CSAQSAPGQYF. As DNA, the CDR3 is TGCAGTGCTCAGTCCGCTCCGGGTCAGTATTTT.

The rearrangement links TRBV7-3 to TRBJ2-5; 10 bases agree with TRBD2. J was trimmed by 5 bases and V by 6 bases; bases with no gene match: 9. The CDR3 extends over 15 amino acids. Germline V gene sequence: CDR1 SGHTA, CDR2 FQGTGA. CDR3 residues: CASSKRGGLRETQYF. In DNA, the CDR3 is TGTGCCAGCAGTAAGCGGGGGGGCCTTCGGGAGACCCAGTACTTC.